These T cell receptor beta chains were read from a single sample in a study of CD8 T cells in Susac syndrome. TCRdb recomputed calls from the immunoSEQ multiplex PCR reads with MiXCR, one row per CDR3 protein. The sample holds around 170,000 distinct CDR3 sequences, approximately 96% seen once. The sequenced material came from CD4+ T cells from PBMCs. These receptors originate from a human donor with Susac syndrome. CDR3s include the opening cysteine and the closing phenylalanine or tryptophan. D genes are given only for firm matches.

CDR3 protein	CDR3 DNA	V gene	J gene	D gene
CATSRDRVREKLFF	TGTGCCACCAGCAGAGACAGGGTCAGGGAAAAACTGTTTTTT	TRBV15	TRBJ1-4	.
CATSRGGIGSDEQYF	TGTGCCACCAGCAGAGGAGGGATAGGCTCCGACGAGCAGTACTTC	TRBV15	TRBJ2-7	.
CSVGWQGNTEAFF	TGCAGCGTTGGTTGGCAGGGGAACACTGAAGCTTTCTTT	TRBV29-1	TRBJ1-1	.
CASSQDERGFYNEQFF	TGTGCCAGCAGCCAAGATGAGCGGGGGTTTTACAATGAGCAGTTCTTC	TRBV3-1	TRBJ2-1	TRBD2
CASSFAGGRYIQYF	TGTGCCAGCAGTTTTGCGGGGGGGCGATACATTCAGTACTTC	TRBV12-3/TRBV12-4	TRBJ2-4	TRBD2
CASSPRTGLLGYTF	TGTGCCAGCAGCCCACGGACAGGACTCCTCGGCTACACCTTC	TRBV11-1	TRBJ1-2	TRBD1
CSASRGTGGPYEQYF	TGCAGTGCTAGTCGGGGGACAGGGGGGCCCTACGAGCAGTACTTC	TRBV20-1	TRBJ2-7	TRBD1
CASSSAHAKNIQYF	TGTGCCAGCAGTTCCGCACACGCCAAAAACATTCAGTACTTC	TRBV28	TRBJ2-4	.
CASSEDGPYEQYF	TGTGCCAGTTCGGAGGACGGTCCTTACGAGCAGTACTTC	TRBV5-4	TRBJ2-7	.
CASSVAPVRGNEQFF	TGTGCCAGCAGCGTAGCTCCGGTCCGGGGGAATGAGCAGTTCTTC	TRBV9	TRBJ2-1	.
CSATRAGRYNEQFF	TGCAGTGCCACGAGGGCAGGGAGGTACAATGAGCAGTTCTTC	TRBV20-1	TRBJ2-1	.
CASSATLAGGGEQYF	TGTGCCAGCAGCGCCACCCTAGCGGGGGGTGGGGAGCAGTACTTC	TRBV9	TRBJ2-7	TRBD2
CASSQERLAINIQYF	TGCGCCAGCAGCCAAGAAAGACTAGCTATAAACATTCAGTACTTC	TRBV4-3	TRBJ2-4	TRBD2
CASSVQAFF	TGTGCCAGCAGCGTACAAGCTTTCTTT	TRBV9	TRBJ1-1	.
CASSFSPGGGQYF	TGTGCCAGCAGTTTTTCCCCGGGCGGAGGACAGTACTTC	TRBV27	TRBJ2-7	.
CAWSTAGTSRQPQHF	TGTGCCTGGAGTACGGCAGGGACCAGCCGTCAGCCCCAGCATTTT	TRBV30	TRBJ1-5	.
CASRDLGGRNEQFF	TGCGCCAGCAGGGACCTGGGGGGCCGGAATGAGCAGTTCTTC	TRBV5-1	TRBJ2-1	.